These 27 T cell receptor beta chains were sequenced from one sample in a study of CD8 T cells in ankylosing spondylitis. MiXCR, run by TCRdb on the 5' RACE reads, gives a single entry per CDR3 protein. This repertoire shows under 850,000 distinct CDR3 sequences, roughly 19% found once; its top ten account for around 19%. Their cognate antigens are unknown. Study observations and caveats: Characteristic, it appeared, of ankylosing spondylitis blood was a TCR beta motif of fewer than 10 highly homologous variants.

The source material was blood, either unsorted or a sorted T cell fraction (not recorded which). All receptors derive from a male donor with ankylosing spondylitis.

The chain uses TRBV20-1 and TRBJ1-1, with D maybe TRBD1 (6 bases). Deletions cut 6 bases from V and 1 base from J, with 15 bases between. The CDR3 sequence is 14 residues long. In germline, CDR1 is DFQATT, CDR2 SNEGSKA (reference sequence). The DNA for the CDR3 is TGCAGTGCAGAGGGGGGGTACAAGAACACTGAAGCTTTCTTT. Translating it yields CSAEGGYKNTEAFF.

CDR3 nucleotides: TGTGCCAGCAGCCGACAGGGAACAGCTTTCTTT. Translating it yields CASSRQGTAFF. V usage is TRBV4-2 and J usage is TRBJ1-1; TRBD1 agrees at 7 bases. Germline lookup yields CDR1 LGHNA and CDR2 YNFKEQ. V lost 4 bases and J lost 10; bases outside the gene matches: 3. This CDR3 is built from 11 residues.

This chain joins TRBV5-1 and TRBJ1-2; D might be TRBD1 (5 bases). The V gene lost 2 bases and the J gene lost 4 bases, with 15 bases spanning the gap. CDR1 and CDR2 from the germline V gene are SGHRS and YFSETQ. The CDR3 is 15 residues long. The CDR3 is CASSFLGWRGYGYTF. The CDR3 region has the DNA TGCGCCAGCAGCTTCTTGGGCTGGAGGGGCTATGGCTACACCTTC.

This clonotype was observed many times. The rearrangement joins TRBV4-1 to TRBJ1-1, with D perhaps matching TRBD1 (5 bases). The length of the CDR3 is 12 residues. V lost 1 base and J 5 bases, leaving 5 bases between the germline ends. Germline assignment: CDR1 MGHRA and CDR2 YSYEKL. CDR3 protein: CASSQAGTEAFF. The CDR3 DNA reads TGCGCCAGCAGCCAAGCAGGGACTGAAGCTTTCTTT.

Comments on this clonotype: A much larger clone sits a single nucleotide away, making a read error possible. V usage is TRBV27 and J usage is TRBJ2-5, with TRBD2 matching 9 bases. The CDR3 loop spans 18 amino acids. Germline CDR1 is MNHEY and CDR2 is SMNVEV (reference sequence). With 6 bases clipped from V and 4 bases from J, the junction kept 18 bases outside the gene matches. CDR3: CASSSTYYGTSRPETQYF. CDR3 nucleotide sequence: TGTGCCAGCAGCTCGACATATTACGGGACTAGCCGTCCAGAGACCCAGTACTTC.

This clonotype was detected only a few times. The CDR3 DNA reads as TGTGCCAGCAGTCCACCCACGGACGGTAATTCACCCCTCCACTTT. Amino acid sequence: CASSPPTDGNSPLHF. This chain joins TRBV6-2 or TRBV6-3 and TRBJ1-6; no definite D call. There are 15 residues in the CDR3. CDR1 MNHEY and CDR2 SVGEGT come from the germline V gene. The ends were cut back, 5 bases at V and 6 bases at J, with 14 bases in the middle.

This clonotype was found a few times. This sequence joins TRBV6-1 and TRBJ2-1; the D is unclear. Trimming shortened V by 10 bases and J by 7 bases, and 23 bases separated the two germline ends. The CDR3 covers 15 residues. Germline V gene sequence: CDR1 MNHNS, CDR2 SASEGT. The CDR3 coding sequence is TGTGCCACCCATCAGGAGCCCTTTTTACTTAATGAGCAGTTCTTC. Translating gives CATHQEPFLLNEQFF.

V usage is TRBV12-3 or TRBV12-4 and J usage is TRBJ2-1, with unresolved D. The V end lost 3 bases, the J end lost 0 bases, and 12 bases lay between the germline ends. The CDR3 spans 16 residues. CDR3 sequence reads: CASSLWRLSSYNEQFF. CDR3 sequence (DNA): TGTGCCAGCAGTTTGTGGCGACTGAGCTCCTACAATGAGCAGTTCTTC.

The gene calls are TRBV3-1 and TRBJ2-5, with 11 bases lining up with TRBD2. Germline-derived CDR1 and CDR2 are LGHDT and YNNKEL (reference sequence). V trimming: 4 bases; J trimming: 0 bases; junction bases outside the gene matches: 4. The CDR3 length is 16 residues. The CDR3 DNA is TGTGCCAGCAGCCGCCGACTAGCGGGGAACCAAGAGACCCAGTACTTC. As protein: CASSRRLAGNQETQYF.

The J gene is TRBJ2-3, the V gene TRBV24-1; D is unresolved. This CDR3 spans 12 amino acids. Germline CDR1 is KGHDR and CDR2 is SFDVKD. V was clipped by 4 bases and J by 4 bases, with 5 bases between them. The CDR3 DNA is TGTGCCACCAGTGACCGGGCAGATACGCAGTATTTT. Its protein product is CATSDRADTQYF.

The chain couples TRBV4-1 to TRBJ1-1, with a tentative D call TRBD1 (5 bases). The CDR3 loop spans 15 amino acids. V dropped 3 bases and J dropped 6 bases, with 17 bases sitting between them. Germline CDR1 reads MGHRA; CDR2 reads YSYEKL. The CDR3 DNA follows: TGCGCCAGCAGCCAGAAACAAGGGGACTTCGCTGAAGCTTTCTTT. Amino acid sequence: CASSQKQGDFAEAFF.

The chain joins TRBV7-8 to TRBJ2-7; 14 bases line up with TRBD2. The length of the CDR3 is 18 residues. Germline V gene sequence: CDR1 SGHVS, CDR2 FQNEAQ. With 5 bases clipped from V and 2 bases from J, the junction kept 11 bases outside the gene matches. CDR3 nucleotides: TGTGCCAGCAGCCTTACCTCGGGACTAGCGGGGGCGACCTACGAGCAGTACTTC. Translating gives CASSLTSGLAGATYEQYF.

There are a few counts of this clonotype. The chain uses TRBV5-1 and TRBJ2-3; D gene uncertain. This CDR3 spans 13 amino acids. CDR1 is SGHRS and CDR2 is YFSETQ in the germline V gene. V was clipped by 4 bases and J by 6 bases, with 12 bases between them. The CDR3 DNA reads TGCGCCAGCAGCCTATTTGAGCAGGATACGCAGTATTTT. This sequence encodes CASSLFEQDTQYF. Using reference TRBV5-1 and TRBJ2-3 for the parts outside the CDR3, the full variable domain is KAGVTQTPRYLIKTRGQQVTLSCSPISGHRSVSWYQQTPGQGLQFLFEYFSETQRNKGNFPGRFSGRQFSNSRSEMNVSTLELGDSALYLCASSLFEQDTQYFGPGTRLTVL.

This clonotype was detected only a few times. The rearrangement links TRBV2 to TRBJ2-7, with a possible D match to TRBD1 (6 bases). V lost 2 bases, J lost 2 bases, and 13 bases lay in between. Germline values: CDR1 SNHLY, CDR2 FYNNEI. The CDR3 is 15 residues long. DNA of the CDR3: TGTGCCAGCAGTGAAAATTTGGGACATCCCTACGAGCAGTACTTC. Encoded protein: CASSENLGHPYEQYF.

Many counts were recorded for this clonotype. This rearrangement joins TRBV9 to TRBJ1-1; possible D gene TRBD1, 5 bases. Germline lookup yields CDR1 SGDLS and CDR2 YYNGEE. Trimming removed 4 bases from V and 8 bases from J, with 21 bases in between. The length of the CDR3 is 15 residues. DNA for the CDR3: TGTGCCAGCAGCTCCCGCCTCCTAGGGACGGACGAAGCTTTCTTT. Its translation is CASSSRLLGTDEAFF. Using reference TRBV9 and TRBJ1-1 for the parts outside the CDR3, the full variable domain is DSGVTQTPKHLITATGQRVTLRCSPRSGDLSVYWYQQSLDQGLQFLIQYYNGEERAKGNILERFSAQQFPDLHSELNLSSLELGDSALYFCASSSRLLGTDEAFFGQGTRLTVV.

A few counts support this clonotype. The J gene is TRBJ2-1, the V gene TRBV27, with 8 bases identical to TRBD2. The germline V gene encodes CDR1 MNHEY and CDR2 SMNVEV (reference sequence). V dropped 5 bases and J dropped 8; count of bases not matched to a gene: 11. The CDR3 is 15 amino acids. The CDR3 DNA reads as TGTGCCAGCAGTCCTGGGACTAGAAGCTCCCATGAGCAGTTCTTC. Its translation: CASSPGTRSSHEQFF.

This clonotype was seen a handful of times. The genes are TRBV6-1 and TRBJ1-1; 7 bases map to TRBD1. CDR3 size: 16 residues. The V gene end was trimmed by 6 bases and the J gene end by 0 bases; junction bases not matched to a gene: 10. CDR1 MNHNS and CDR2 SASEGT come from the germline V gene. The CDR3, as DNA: TGTGCCAGCAGCCGGGCAGGGGGGGAGATGAACACTGAAGCTTTCTTT. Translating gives CASSRAGGEMNTEAFF.

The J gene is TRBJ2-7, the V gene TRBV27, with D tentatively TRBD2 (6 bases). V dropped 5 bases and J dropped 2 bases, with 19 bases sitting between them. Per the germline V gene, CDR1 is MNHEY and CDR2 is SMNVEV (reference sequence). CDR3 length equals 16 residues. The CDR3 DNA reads TGTGCCAGCAGTCCCCCCCGAGGAGGGCCTACCTACGAGCAGTACTTC. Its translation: CASSPPRGGPTYEQYF.

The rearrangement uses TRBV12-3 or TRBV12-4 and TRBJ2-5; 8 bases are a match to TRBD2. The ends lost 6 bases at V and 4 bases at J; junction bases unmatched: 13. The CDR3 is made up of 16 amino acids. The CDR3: CASSLAGAQRAETQYF. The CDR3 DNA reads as TGTGCCAGCAGCCTAGCGGGCGCGCAAAGGGCAGAGACCCAGTACTTC.

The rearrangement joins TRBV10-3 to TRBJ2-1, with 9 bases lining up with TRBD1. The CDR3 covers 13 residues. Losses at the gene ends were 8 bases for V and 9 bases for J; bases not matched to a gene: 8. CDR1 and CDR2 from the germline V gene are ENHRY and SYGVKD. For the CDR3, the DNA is TGTGCCATCGGGACAGGGCCCTCGGGTGAGCAGTTCTTC. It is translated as CAIGTGPSGEQFF.

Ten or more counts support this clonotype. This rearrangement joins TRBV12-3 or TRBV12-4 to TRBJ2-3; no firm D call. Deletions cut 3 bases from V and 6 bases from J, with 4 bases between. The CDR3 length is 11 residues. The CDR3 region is CASSFWDTQYF. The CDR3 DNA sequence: TGTGCCAGCAGTTTTTGGGATACGCAGTATTTT.

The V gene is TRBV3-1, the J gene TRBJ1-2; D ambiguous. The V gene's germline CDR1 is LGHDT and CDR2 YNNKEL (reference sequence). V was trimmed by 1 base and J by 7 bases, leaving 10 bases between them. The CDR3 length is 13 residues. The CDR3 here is CASSQGVVAGYTF. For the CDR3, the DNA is TGTGCCAGCAGCCAAGGGGTTGTGGCTGGCTACACCTTC.

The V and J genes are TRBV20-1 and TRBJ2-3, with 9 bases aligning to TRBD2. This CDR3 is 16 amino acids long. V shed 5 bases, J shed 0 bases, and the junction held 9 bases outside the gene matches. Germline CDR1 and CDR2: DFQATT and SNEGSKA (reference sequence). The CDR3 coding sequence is TGCAGTGCTGGCGGGGGGGGTGGTATCAGCACAGATACGCAGTATTTT. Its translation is CSAGGGGGISTDTQYF.

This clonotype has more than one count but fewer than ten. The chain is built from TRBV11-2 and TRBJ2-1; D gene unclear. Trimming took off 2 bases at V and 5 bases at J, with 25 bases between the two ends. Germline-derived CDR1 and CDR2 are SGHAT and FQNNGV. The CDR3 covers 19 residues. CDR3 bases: TGTGCCAGCAGCTTAAGGGTCCGGCCGCCCGCTTACGGAAACAATGAGCAGTTCTTC. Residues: CASSLRVRPPAYGNNEQFF.

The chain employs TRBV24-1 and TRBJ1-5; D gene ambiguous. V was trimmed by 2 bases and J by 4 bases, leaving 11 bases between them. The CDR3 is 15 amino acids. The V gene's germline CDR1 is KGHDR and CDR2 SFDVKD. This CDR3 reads CATSDSGSSNQPQHF. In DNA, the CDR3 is TGTGCCACCAGTGATTCCGGCAGTTCAAATCAGCCCCAGCATTTT.

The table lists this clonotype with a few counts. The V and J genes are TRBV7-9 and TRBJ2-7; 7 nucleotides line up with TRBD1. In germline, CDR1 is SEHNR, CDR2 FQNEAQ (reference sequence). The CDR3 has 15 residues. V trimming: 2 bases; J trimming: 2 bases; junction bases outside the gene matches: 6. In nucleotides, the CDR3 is TGTGCCAGCAGCTTATGGTCGACAGGGCCCTACGAGCAGTACTTC. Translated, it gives CASSLWSTGPYEQYF.

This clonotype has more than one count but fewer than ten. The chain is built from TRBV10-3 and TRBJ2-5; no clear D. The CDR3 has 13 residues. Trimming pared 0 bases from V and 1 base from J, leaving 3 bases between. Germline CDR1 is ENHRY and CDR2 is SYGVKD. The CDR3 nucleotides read TGTGCCATCAGTGAGTCGTTCCAAGAGACCCAGTACTTC. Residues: CAISESFQETQYF.